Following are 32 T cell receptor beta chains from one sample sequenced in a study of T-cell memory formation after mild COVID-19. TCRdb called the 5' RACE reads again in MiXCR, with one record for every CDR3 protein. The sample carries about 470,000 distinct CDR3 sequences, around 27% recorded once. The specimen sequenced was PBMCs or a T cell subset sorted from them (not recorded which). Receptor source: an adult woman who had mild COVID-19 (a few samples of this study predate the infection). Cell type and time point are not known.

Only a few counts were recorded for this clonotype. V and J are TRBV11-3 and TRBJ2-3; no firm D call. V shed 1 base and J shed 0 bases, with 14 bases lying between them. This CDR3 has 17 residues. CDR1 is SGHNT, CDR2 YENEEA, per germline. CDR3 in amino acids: CASSLGAGPKSTDTQYF. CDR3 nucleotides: TGTGCCAGCAGCTTAGGGGCCGGCCCAAAAAGCACAGATACGCAGTATTTT. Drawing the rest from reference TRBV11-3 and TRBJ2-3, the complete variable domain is EAGVVQSPRYKIIEKKQPVAFWCNPISGHNTLYWYLQNLGQGPELLIRYENEEAVDDSQLPKDRFSAERLKGVDSTLKIQPAELGDSAVYLCASSLGAGPKSTDTQYFGPGTRLTVL.

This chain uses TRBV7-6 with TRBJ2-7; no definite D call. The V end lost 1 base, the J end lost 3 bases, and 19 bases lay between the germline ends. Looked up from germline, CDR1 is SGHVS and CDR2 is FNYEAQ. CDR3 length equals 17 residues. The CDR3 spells CASSLDAPRRTLYEQYF. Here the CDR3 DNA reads TGTGCCAGCAGCTTAGACGCCCCCAGGCGCACTCTCTACGAGCAGTACTTC.

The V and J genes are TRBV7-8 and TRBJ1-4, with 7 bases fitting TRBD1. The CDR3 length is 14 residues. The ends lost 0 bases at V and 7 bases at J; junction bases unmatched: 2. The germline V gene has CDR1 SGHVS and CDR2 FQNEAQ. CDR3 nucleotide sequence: TGTGCCAGCAGCTTAGCGACAGGGAGTGAAAAACTGTTTTTT. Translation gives CASSLATGSEKLFF.

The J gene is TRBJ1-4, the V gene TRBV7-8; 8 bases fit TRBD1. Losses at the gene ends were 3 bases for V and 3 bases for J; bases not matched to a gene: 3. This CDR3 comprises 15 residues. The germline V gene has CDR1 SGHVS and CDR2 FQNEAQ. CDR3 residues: CASSLDRVANEKLFF. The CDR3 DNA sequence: TGTGCCAGCAGCTTGGACAGGGTGGCTAATGAAAAACTGTTTTTT.

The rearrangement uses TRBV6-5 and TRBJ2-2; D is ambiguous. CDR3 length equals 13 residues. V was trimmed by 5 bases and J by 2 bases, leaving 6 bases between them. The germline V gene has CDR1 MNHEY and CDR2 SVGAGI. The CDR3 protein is CASSEINTGELFF. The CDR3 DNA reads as TGTGCCAGCAGTGAGATTAACACCGGGGAGCTGTTTTTT.

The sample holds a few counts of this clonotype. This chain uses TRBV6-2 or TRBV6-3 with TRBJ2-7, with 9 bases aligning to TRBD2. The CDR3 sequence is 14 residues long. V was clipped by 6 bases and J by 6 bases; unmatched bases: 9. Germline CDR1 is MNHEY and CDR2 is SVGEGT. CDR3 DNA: TGTGCCAGCAGCGCGGGACTAGCAAGCCTCGAGCAGTACTTC. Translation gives CASSAGLASLEQYF.

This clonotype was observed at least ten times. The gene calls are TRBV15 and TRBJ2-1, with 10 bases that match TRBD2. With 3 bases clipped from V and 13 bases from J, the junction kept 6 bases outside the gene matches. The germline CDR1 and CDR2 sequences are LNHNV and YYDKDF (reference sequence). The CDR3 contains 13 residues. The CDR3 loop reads CATSSSSGRPQFF. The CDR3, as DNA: TGTGCCACCAGCAGTTCTAGCGGGAGACCCCAGTTCTTC.

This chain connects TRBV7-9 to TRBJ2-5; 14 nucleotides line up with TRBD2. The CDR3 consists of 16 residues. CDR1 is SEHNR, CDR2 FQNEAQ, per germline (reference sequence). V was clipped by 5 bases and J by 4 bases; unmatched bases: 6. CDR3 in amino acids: CASSMGLAGEGETQYF. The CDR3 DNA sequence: TGTGCCAGCAGCATGGGACTAGCGGGAGAAGGAGAGACCCAGTACTTC.

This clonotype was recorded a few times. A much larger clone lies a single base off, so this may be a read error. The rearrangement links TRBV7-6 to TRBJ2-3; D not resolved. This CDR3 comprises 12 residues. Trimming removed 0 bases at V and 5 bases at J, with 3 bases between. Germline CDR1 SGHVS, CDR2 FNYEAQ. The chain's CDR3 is CASSLAEDTQYF. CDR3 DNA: TGTGCCAGCAGCTTAGCGGAAGATACGCAGTATTTT.

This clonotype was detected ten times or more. CDR3 sequence: CSARYGLQETQYF. The CDR3 DNA reads TGCAGTGCTAGGTACGGCCTTCAAGAGACCCAGTACTTC. The chain employs TRBV20-1 and TRBJ2-5; D gene ambiguous. CDR1 is DFQATT and CDR2 is SNEGSKA in the germline V gene (reference sequence). The V end lost 3 bases, the J end lost 2 bases, and 10 bases lay between the germline ends. This CDR3 is built from 13 residues.

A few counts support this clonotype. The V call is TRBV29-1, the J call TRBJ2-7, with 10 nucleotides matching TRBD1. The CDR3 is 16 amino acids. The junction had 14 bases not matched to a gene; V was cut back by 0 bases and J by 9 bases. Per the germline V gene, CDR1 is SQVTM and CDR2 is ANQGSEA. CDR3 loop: CSVEDRGRGQGSAQYF. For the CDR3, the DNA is TGCAGCGTTGAAGACCGCGGGCGGGGACAGGGGTCAGCGCAGTACTTC.

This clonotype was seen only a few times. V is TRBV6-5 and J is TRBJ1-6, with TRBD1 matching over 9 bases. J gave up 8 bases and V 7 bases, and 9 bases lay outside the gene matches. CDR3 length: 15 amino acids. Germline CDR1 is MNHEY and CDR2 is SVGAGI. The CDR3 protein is CASTLKRTGDSPLHF. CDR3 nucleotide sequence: TGTGCCAGCACCCTCAAGAGGACAGGGGATTCACCCCTCCACTTT.

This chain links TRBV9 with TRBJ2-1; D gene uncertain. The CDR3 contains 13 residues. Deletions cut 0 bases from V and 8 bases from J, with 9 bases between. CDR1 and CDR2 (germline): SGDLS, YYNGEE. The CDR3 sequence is CASSVEVRDEQFF. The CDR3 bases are TGTGCCAGCAGCGTAGAGGTAAGGGATGAGCAGTTCTTC.

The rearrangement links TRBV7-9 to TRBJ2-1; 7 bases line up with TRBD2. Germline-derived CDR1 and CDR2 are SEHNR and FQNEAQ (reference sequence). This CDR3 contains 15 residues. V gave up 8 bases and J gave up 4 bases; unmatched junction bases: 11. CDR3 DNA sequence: TGTGCCAGCGGGTTTAGAGCGGGATTTTACAATGAGCAGTTCTTC. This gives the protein CASGFRAGFYNEQFF.

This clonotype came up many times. CDR3 amino acids: CSAREGDSRETQYF. DNA for the CDR3: TGCAGTGCTAGAGAGGGGGACTCGCGGGAGACCCAGTACTTC. The V gene is TRBV20-1, the J gene TRBJ2-5; D is perhaps TRBD2 (6 bases). CDR1 DFQATT and CDR2 SNEGSKA come from the germline V gene (reference sequence). Trimming stripped 0 bases from V and 5 bases from J, with 13 bases between. This CDR3 region has 14 residues.

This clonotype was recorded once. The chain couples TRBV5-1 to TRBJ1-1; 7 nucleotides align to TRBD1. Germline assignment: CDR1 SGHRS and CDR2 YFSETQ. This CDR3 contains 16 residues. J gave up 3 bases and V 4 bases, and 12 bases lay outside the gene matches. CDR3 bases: TGCGCCAGCAGCCGCCGACAGGGAGTTTCCGACACTGAAGCTTTCTTT. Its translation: CASSRRQGVSDTEAFF.

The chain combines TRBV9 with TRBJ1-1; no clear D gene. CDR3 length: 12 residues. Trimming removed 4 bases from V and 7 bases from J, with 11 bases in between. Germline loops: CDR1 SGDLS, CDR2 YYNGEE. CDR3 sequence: CASSPVTVEAFF. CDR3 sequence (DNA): TGTGCCAGCAGCCCCGTGACTGTTGAAGCTTTCTTT.

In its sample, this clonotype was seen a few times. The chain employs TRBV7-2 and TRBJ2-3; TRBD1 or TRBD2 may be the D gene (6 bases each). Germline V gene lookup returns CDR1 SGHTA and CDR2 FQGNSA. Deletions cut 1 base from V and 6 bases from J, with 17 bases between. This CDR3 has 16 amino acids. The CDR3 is CASSLVGSGGGDTQYF. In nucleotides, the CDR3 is TGTGCCAGCAGCTTAGTCGGTAGCGGAGGGGGGGATACGCAGTATTTT. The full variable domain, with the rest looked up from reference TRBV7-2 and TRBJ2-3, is GAGVSQSPSNKVTEKGKDVELRCDPISGHTALYWYRQSLGQGLEFLIYFQGNSAPDKSGLPSDRFSAERTGGSVSTLTIQRTQQEDSAVYLCASSLVGSGGGDTQYFGPGTRLTVL.

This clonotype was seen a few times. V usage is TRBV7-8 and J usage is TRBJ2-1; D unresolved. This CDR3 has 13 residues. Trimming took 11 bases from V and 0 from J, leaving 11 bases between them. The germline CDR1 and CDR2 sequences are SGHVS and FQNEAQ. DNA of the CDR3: TGTGCCTCGACGGCAGGCTCCTACAATGAGCAGTTCTTC. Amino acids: CASTAGSYNEQFF.

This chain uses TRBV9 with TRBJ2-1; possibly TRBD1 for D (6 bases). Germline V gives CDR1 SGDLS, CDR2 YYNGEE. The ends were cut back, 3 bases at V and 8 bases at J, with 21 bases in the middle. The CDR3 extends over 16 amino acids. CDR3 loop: CASSEQGPPSGDEQFF. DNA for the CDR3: TGTGCCAGCAGCGAACAGGGACCCCCTTCTGGGGATGAGCAGTTCTTC.

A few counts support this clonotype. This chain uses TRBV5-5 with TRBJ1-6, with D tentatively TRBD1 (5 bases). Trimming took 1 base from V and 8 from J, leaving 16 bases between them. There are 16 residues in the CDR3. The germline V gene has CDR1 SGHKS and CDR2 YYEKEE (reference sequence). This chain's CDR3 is CASSLNEPGGYSPLHF. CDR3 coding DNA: TGTGCCAGCAGCTTGAACGAGCCCGGGGGGTATTCACCCCTCCACTTT.

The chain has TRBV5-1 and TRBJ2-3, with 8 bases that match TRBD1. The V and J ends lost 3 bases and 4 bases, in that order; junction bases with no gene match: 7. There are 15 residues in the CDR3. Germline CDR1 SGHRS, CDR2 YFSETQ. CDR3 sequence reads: CASSSMDRDADTQYF. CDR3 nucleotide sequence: TGCGCCAGCAGCTCAATGGACAGGGATGCAGATACGCAGTATTTT.

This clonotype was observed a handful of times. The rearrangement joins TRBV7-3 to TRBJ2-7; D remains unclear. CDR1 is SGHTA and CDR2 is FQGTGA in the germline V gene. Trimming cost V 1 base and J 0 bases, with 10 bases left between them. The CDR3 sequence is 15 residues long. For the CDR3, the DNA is TGTGCCAGCAGCTTAATGAGCGCCGTCTCCTACGAGCAGTACTTC. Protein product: CASSLMSAVSYEQYF.

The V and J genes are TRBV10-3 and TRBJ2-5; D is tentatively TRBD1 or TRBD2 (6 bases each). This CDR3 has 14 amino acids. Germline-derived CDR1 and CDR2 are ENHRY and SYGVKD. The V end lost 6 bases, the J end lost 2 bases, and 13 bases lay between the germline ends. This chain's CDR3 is CAIRPQGGQETQYF. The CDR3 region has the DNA TGTGCCATCAGGCCGCAAGGGGGGCAAGAGACCCAGTACTTC.

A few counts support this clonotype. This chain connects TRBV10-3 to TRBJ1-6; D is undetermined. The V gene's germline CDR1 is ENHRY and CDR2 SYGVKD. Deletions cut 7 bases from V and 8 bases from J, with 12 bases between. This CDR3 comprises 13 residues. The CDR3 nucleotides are TGTGCCATCACTCCAGGCCAAGATTCACCCCTCCACTTT. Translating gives CAITPGQDSPLHF.

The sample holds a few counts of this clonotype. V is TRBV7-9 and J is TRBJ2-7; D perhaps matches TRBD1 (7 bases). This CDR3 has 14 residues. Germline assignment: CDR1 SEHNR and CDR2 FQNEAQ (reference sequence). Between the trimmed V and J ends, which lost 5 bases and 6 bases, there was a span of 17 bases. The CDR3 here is CASSPQQGGGEQYF. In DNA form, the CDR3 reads TGTGCCAGCAGCCCTCAGCAGGGGGGTGGCGAGCAGTACTTC.

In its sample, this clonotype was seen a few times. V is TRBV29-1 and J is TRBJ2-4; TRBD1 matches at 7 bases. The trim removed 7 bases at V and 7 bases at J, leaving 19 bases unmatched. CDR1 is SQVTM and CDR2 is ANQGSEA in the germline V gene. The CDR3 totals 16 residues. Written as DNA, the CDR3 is TGCAGCGCCATTAGGAAGACAGGGAAGTCCCTGAACATTCAGTACTTC. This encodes CSAIRKTGKSLNIQYF.

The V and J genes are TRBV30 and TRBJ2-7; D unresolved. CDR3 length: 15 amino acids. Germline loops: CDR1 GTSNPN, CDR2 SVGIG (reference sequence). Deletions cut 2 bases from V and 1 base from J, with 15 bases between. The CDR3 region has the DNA TGTGCCTGGAGTAAAGGGCGGAGCAATTCCTACGAGCAGTACTTC. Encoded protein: CAWSKGRSNSYEQYF.

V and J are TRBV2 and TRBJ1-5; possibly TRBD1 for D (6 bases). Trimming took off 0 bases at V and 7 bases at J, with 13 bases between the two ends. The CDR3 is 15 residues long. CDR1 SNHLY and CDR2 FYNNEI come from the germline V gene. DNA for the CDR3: TGTGCCAGCAGTGAAGCACAGGGAACCGGGCAGCCCCAGCATTTT. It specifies CASSEAQGTGQPQHF.

The CDR3 loop reads CASSPQGRDSSYEQYF. The CDR3 nucleotides are TGTGCCAGCAGTCCGCAAGGTCGGGACAGCTCCTACGAGCAGTACTTC. The chain uses TRBV12-3 or TRBV12-4 and TRBJ2-7; the match to TRBD1 covers 7 bases. The CDR3 has 16 amino acids. Unmatched junction bases numbered 10, after V lost 5 bases and J lost 0 bases.

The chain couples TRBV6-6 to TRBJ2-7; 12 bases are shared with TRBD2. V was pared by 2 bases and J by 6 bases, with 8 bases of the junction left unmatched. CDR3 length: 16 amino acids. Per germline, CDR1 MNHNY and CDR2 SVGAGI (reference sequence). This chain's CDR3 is CASSYPTSGRLSEQYF. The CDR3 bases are TGTGCCAGCAGTTACCCAACTAGCGGGAGGTTAAGCGAGCAGTACTTC.

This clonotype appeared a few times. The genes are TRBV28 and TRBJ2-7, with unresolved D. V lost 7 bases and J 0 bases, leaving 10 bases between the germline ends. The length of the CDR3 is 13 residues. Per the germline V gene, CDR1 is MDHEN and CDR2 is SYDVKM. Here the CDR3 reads CASKWAASYEQYF. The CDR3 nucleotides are TGTGCCAGCAAGTGGGCGGCCTCCTACGAGCAGTACTTC. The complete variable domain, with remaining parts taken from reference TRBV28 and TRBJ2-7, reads DVKVTQSSRYLVKRTGEKVFLECVQDMDHENMFWYRQDPGLGLRLIYFSYDVKMKEKGDIPEGYSVSREKKERFSLILESASTNQTSMYLCASKWAASYEQYFGPGTRLTVT.